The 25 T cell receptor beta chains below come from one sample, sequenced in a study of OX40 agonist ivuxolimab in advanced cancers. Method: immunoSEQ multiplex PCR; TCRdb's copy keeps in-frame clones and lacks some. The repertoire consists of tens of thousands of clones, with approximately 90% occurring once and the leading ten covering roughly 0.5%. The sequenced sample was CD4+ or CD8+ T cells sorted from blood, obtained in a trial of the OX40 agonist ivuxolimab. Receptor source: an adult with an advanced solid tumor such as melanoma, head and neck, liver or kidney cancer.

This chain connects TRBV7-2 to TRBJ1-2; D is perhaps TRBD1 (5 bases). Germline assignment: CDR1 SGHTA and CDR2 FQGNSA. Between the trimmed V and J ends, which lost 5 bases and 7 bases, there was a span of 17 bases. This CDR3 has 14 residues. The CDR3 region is CASSVDSGRVGYTF. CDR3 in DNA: TGTGCCAGCAGCGTCGACAGTGGGAGAGTTGGCTACACCTTC.

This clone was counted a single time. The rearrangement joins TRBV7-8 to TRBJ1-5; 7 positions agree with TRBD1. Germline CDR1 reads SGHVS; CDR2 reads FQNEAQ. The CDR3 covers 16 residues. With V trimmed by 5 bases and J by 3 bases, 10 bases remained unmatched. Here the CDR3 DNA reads TGTGCCAGCAGCGACGACCGGGACAGAGACAATCAGCCCCAGCATTTT. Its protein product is CASSDDRDRDNQPQHF.

The CDR3 DNA sequence: TGTGCCAGCAGTCTCGGGACTAGCGGGAAAGAGACCCAGTACTTC. This gives the protein CASSLGTSGKETQYF. The chain uses TRBV2 and TRBJ2-5; 13 nucleotides align to TRBD2. V trimming: 5 bases; J trimming: 3 bases; junction bases outside the gene matches: 3. Germline V gene lookup returns CDR1 SNHLY and CDR2 FYNNEI. The CDR3 runs to 15 residues.

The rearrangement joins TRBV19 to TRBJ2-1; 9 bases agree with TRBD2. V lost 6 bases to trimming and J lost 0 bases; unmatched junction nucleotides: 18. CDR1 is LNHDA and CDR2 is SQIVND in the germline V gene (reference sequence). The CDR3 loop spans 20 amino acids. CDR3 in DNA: TGTGCCAGTAGAGGAAGGGGTAGCGGGAGAGAAGGGTCCTCCTACAATGAGCAGTTCTTC. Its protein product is CASRGRGSGREGSSYNEQFF.

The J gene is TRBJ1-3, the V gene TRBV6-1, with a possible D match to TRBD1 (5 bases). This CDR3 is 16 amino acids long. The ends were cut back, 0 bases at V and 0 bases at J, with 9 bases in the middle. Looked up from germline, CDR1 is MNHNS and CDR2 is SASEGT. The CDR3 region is CASSEAGPSSGNTIYF. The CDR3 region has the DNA TGTGCCAGCAGTGAAGCGGGACCAAGCTCTGGAAACACCATATATTTT.

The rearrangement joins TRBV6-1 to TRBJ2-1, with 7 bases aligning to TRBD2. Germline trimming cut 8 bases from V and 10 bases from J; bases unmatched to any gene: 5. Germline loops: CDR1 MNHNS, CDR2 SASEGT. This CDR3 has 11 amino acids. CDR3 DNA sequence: TGTGCCAGCGGAGGAGCGGGGGAGCAGTTCTTC. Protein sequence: CASGGAGEQFF.

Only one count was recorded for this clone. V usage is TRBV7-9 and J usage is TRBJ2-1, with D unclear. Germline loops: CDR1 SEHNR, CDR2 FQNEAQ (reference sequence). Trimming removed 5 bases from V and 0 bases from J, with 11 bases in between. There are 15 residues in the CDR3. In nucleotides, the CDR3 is TGTGCCAGCAGCCTCATTTCTGGCTCCTACAATGAGCAGTTCTTC. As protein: CASSLISGSYNEQFF.

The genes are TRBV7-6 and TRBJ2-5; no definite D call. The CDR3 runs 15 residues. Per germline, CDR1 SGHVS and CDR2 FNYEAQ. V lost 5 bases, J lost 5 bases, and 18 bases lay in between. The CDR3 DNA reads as TGTGCCAGCAGCCCCTCCATAATGTTTGGGGAGACCCAGTACTTC. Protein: CASSPSIMFGETQYF.

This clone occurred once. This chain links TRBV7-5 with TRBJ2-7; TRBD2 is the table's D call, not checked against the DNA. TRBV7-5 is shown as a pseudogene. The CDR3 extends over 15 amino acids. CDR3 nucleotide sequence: TGTGCCAGAAGCTTAGGAGCGGGTCGATCCTACGAGCAGTACTTC. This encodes CARSLGAGRSYEQYF.

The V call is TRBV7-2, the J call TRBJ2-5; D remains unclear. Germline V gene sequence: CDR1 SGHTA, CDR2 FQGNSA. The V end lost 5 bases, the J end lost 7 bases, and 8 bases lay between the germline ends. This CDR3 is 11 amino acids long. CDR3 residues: CASSLGGTQYF. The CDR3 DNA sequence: TGTGCCAGCAGCCTTGGTGGGACCCAGTACTTC.

CDR3 sequence reads: CASSLGASEVNEQFF. CDR3 coding DNA: TGTGCCAGCAGCCTTGGGGCTAGCGAGGTCAATGAGCAGTTCTTC. The V gene is TRBV7-8, the J gene TRBJ2-1; maybe TRBD2 (6 bases). Germline V gives CDR1 SGHVS, CDR2 FQNEAQ. With 5 bases removed from V and 6 bases from J, the gap between germline ends came to 17 bases. The CDR3 totals 15 residues. The full variable domain, rest sourced from reference TRBV7-8 and TRBJ2-1, is GAGVSQSPRYKVAKRGQDVALRCDPISGHVSLFWYQQALGQGPEFLTYFQNEAQLDKSGLPSDRFFAERPEGSVSTLKIQRTQQEDSAVYLCASSLGASEVNEQFFGPGTRLTVL.

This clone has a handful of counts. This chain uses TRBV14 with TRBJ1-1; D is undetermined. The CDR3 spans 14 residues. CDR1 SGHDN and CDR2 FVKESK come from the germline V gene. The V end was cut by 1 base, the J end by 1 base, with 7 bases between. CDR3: CASSQVLGNTEAFF. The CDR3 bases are TGTGCCAGCAGCCAAGTTCTGGGGAACACTGAAGCTTTCTTT. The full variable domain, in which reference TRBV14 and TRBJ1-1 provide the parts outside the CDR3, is EAGVTQFPSHSVIEKGQTVTLRCDPISGHDNLYWYRRVMGKEIKFLLHFVKESKQDESGMPNNRFLAERTGGTYSTLKVQPAELEDSGVYFCASSQVLGNTEAFFGQGTRLTVV.

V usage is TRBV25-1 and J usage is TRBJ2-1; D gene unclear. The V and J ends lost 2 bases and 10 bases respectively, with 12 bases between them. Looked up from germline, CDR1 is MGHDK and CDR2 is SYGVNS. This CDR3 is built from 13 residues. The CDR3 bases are TGTGCCAGCAGTGAAGTATCGTTGGGGGAGCAGTTCTTC. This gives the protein CASSEVSLGEQFF. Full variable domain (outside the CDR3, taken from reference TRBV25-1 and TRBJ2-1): EADIYQTPRYLVIGTGKKITLECSQTMGHDKMYWYQQDPGMELHLIHYSYGVNSTEKGDLSSESTVSRIRTEHFPLTLESARPSHTSQYLCASSEVSLGEQFFGPGTRLTVL.

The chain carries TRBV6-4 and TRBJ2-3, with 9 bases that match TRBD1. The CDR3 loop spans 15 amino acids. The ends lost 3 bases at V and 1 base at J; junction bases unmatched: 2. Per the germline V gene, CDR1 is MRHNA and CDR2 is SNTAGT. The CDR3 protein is CASSEDRGGTDTQYF. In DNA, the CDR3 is TGTGCCAGCAGTGAGGACAGGGGCGGCACAGATACGCAGTATTTT.

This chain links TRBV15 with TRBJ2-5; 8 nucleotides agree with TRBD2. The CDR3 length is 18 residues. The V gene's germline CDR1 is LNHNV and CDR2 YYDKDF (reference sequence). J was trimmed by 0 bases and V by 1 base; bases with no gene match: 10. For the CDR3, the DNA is TGTGCCACCAGCAGAGGATACGGGAGGGCCGATAACCAAGAGACCCAGTACTTC. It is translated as CATSRGYGRADNQETQYF. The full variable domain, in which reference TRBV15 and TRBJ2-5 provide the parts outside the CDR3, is DAMVIQNPRYQVTQFGKPVTLSCSQTLNHNVMYWYQQKSSQAPKLLFHYYDKDFNNEADTPDNFQSRRPNTSFCFLDIRSPGLGDTAMYLCATSRGYGRADNQETQYFGPGTRLLVL.

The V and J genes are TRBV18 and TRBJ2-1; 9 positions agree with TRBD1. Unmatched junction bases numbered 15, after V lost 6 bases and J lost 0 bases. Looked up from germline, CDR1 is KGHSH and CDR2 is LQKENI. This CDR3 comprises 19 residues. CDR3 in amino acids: CASSFRGQGPFSSYNEQFF. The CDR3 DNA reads TGTGCCAGCTCGTTCCGGGGACAGGGACCCTTCAGCTCCTACAATGAGCAGTTCTTC.

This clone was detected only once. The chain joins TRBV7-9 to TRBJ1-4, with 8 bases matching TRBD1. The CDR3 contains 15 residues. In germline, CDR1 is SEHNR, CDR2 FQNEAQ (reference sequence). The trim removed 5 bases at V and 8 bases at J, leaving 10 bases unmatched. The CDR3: CASSPTARQGEKLFF. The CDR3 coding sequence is TGTGCCAGCAGCCCTACTGCTAGACAGGGGGAAAAACTGTTTTTT. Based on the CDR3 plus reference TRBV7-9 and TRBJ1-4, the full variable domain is DTGVSQNPRHKITKRGQNVTFRCDPISEHNRLYWYRQTLGQGPEFLTYFQNEAQLEKSRLLSDRFSAERPKGSFSTLEIQRTEQGDSAMYLCASSPTARQGEKLFFGSGTQLSVL.

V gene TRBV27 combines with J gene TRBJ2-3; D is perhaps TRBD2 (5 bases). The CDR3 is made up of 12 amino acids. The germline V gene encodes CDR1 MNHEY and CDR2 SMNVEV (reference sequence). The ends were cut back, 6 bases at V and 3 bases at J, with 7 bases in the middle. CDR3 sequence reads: CASRRETDTQYF. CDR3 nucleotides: TGTGCCAGCAGGAGGGAGACAGATACGCAGTATTTT.

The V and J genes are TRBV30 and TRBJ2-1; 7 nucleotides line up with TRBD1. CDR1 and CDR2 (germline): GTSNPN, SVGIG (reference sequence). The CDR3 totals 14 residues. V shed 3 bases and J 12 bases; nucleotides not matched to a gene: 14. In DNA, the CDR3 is TGTGCCTGGAGCCCGGGACAGTTTACAATGGGGCAGTTCTTC. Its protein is CAWSPGQFTMGQFF.

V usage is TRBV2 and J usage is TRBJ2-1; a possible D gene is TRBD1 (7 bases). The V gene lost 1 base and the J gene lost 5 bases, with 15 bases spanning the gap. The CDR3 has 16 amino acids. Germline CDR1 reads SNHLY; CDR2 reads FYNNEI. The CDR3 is CASSEGFRGDHNEQFF. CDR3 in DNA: TGTGCCAGCAGTGAAGGTTTCAGGGGGGATCACAATGAGCAGTTCTTC.

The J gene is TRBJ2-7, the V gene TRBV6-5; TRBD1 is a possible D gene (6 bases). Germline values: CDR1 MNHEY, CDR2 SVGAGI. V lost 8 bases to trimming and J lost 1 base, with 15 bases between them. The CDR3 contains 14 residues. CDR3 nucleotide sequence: TGTGCCAGCCCCCGGGACATCTTATCCTACGAGCAGTACTTC. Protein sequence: CASPRDILSYEQYF.

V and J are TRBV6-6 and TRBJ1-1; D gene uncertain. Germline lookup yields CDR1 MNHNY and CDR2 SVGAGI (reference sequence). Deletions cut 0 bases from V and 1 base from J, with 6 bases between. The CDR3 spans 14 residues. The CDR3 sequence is CASSYSWTNTEAFF. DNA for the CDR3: TGTGCCAGCAGTTACTCGTGGACGAACACTGAAGCTTTCTTT.

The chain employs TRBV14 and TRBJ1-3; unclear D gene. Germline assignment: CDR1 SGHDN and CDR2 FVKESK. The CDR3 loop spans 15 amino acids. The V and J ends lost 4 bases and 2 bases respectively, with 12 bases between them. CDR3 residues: CASSPAGVPGNTIYF. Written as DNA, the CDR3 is TGTGCCAGCAGCCCCGCTGGGGTCCCTGGAAACACCATATATTTT.

The CDR3 DNA reads as TGTGCCAGCAGCTTCGGGACAGGGGGAACGGGAGGGCCCCACGAGCAGTACTTC. This gives the protein CASSFGTGGTGGPHEQYF. The chain employs TRBV5-6 and TRBJ2-7, with 11 bases that match TRBD1. V shed 2 bases and J 5 bases; nucleotides not matched to a gene: 15. The CDR3 runs 18 residues. Germline V gene sequence: CDR1 SGHDT, CDR2 YYEEEE.

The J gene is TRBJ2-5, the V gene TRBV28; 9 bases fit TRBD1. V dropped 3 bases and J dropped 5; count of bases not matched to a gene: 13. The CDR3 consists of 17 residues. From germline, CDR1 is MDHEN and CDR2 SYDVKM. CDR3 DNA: TGTGCCAGCAGTTTCCCCCAACCGGGACAGGGCTCCGAGACCCAGTACTTC. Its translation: CASSFPQPGQGSETQYF.